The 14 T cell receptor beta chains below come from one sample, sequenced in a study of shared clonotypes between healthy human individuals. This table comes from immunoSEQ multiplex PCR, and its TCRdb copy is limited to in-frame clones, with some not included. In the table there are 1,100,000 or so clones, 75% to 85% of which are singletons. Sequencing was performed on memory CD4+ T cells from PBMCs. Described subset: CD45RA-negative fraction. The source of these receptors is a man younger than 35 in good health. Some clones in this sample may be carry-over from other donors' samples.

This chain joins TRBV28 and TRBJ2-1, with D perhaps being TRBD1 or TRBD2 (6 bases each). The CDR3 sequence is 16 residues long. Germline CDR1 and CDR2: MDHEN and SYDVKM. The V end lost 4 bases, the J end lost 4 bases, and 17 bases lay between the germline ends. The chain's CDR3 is CASSSGPGAVYNEQFF. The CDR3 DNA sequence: TGTGCCAGCAGTTCCGGGCCGGGGGCGGTGTACAATGAGCAGTTCTTC.

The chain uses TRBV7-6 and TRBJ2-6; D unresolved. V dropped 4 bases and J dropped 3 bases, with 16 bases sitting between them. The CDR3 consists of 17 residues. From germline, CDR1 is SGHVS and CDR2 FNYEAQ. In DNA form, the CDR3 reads TGTGCCAGCAGCTACCCCGGGCCCCTTGGTGGGGCCAACGTCCTGACTTTC. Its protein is CASSYPGPLGGANVLTF.

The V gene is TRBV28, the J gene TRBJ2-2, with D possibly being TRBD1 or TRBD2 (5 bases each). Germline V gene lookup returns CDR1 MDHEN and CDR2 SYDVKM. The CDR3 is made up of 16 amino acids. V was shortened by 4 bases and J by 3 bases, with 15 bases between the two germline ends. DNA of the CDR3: TGTGCCAGCAGTTCCACCGGGACGGTTGACACCGGGGAGCTGTTTTTT. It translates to CASSSTGTVDTGELFF. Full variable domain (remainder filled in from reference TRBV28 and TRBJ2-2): DVKVTQSSRYLVKRTGEKVFLECVQDMDHENMFWYRQDPGLGLRLIYFSYDVKMKEKGDIPEGYSVSREKKERFSLILESASTNQTSMYLCASSSTGTVDTGELFFGEGSRLTVL.

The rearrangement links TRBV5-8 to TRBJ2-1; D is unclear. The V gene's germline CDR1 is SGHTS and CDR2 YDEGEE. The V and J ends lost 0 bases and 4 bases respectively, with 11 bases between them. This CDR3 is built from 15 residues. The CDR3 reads CASSLGVVFYNEQFF. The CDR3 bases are TGTGCCAGCAGCTTGGGGGTAGTGTTTTACAATGAGCAGTTCTTC.

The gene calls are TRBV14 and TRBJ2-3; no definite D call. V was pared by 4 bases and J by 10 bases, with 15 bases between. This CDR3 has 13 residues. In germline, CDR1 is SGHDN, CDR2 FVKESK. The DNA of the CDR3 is TGTGCCAGCAGCCCCCGAGACCTAATAGCGCAGTATTTT. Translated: CASSPRDLIAQYF.

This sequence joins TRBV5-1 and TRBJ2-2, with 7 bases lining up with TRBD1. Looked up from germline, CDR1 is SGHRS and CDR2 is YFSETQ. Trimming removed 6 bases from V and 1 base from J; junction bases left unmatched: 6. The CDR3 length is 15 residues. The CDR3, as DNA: TGCGCCAGCAACCCCCGGACAGGGAACACCGGGGAGCTGTTTTTT. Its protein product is CASNPRTGNTGELFF.

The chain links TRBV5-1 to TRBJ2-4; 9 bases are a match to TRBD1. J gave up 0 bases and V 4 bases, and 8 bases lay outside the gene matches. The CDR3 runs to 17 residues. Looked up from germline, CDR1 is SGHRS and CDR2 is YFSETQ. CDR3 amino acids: CASSPWTGVVAKNIQYF. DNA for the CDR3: TGCGCCAGCAGCCCTTGGACAGGGGTGGTAGCCAAAAACATTCAGTACTTC.

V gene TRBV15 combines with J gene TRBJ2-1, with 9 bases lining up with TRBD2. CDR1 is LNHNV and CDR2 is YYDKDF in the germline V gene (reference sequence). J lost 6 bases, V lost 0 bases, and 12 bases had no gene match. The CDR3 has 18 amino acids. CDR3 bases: TGTGCCACCAGCAGAGAAATAGCGGGAGCGAGGGCCGGCAATGAGCAGTTCTTC. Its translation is CATSREIAGARAGNEQFF.

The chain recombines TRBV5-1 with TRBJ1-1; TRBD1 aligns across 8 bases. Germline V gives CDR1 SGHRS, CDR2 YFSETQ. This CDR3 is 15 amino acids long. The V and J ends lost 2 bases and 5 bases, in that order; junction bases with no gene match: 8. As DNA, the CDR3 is TGCGCCAGCAGCTTCTTCGGACAGGGTGCGACTGAAGCTTTCTTT. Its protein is CASSFFGQGATEAFF.

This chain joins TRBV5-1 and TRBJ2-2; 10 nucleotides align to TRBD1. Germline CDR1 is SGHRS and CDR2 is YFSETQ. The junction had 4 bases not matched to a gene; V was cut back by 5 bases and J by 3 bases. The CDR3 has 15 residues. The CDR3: CASRHGTGDTGELFF. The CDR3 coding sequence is TGCGCCAGCAGGCACGGGACAGGGGACACCGGGGAGCTGTTTTTT. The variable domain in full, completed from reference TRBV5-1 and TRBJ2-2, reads KAGVTQTPRYLIKTRGQQVTLSCSPISGHRSVSWYQQTPGQGLQFLFEYFSETQRNKGNFPGRFSGRQFSNSRSEMNVSTLELGDSALYLCASRHGTGDTGELFFGEGSRLTVL.

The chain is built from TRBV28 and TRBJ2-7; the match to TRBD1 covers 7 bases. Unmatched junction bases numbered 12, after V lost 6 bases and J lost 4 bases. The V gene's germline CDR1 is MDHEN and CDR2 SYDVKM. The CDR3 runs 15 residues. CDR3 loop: CASSLDREEVYEQYF. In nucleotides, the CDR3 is TGTGCCAGCAGCCTTGACAGGGAAGAAGTGTACGAGCAGTACTTC.

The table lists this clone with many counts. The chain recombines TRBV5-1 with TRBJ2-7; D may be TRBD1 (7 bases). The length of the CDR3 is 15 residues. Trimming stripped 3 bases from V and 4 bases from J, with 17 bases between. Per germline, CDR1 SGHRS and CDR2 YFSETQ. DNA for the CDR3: TGCGCCAGCAGCTCAGGGGGGACGGTGAGATACGAGCAGTACTTC. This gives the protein CASSSGGTVRYEQYF.

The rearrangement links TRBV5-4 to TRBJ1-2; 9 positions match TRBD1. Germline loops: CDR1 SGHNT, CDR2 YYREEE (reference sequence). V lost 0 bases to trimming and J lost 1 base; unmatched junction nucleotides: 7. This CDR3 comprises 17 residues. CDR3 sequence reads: CASSLADRGADNYGYTF. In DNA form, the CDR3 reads TGTGCCAGCAGCTTGGCAGACAGGGGGGCCGATAACTATGGCTACACCTTC.

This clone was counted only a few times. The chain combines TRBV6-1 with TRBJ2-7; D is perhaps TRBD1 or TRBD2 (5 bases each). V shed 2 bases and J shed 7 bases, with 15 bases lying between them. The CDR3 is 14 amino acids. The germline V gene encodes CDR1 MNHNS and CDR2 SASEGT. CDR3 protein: CASSENWQGREQYF. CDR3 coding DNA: TGTGCCAGCAGTGAAAATTGGCAGGGACGAGAGCAGTACTTC.